Each of the 29 T cell receptor beta chains below was sequenced from the same sample in a study of T cell changes during pregnancy in multiple sclerosis. Only in-frame clones appear in the TCRdb table, and some are missing; sequencing was by immunoSEQ multiplex PCR. The sample includes about 100,000 clones, over 80% of them seen just once. Sequenced material: peripheral blood, taken after pregnancy. The receptors originated from a female donor with multiple sclerosis, enrolled in a pregnancy study.

This clone showed up just a few times. The chain joins TRBV5-4 to TRBJ1-1; possibly TRBD1 for D (5 bases). This CDR3 is 14 amino acids long. Germline-derived CDR1 and CDR2 are SGHNT and YYREEE (reference sequence). V lost 0 bases, J lost 0 bases, and 6 bases lay in between. The CDR3 reads CASSLEGMNTEAFF. The CDR3 DNA sequence: TGTGCCAGCAGCTTGGAGGGGATGAACACTGAAGCTTTCTTT.

The chain has TRBV6-1 and TRBJ2-5; D call uncertain. V was trimmed by 7 bases and J by 9 bases, leaving 21 bases between them. Per germline, CDR1 MNHNS and CDR2 SASEGT. The CDR3 sequence is 14 residues long. The CDR3 DNA reads TGTGCCAGCATCCCCGAGCAATCGACCCAGGCCCAGTACTTC. The encoded protein is CASIPEQSTQAQYF.

The chain couples TRBV10-3 to TRBJ2-5; D might be TRBD2 (7 bases). The CDR3 sequence is 12 residues long. The germline CDR1 and CDR2 sequences are ENHRY and SYGVKD. V lost 7 bases, J lost 3 bases, and 9 bases lay in between. CDR3 sequence (DNA): TGTGCCATCAAAGGGGGGGAAGAGACCCAGTACTTC. Amino acids: CAIKGGEETQYF.

The gene calls are TRBV2 and TRBJ1-3; D is ambiguous. Germline assignment: CDR1 SNHLY and CDR2 FYNNEI. The CDR3 runs 16 residues. Deletions cut 2 bases from V and 2 bases from J, with 13 bases between. The DNA for the CDR3 is TGTGCCAGCAGTGAAACCCGTTACAAGACTGGAAACACCATATATTTT. This sequence encodes CASSETRYKTGNTIYF.

The chain carries TRBV28 and TRBJ2-7; 11 nucleotides align to TRBD2. CDR3 length: 16 amino acids. V gave up 8 bases and J gave up 5 bases; unmatched junction bases: 14. CDR1 is MDHEN, CDR2 SYDVKM, per germline. CDR3 DNA: TGTGCCAGCCACCCCCTCCTACTAGCGGGAGACCACGAGCAGTACTTC. Encoded protein: CASHPLLLAGDHEQYF.

The chain carries TRBV14 and TRBJ1-1; D gene uncertain. This CDR3 region has 14 residues. Between the trimmed V and J ends, which lost 2 bases and 4 bases, there was a span of 11 bases. Germline loops: CDR1 SGHDN, CDR2 FVKESK. The CDR3 loop reads CASSQRVGGTEAFF. The CDR3 region has the DNA TGTGCCAGCAGCCAAAGAGTGGGAGGCACTGAAGCTTTCTTT.

V is TRBV19 and J is TRBJ2-7, with 8 bases matching TRBD1. Germline assignment: CDR1 LNHDA and CDR2 SQIVND (reference sequence). The V and J ends lost 5 bases and 4 bases, in that order; junction bases with no gene match: 1. The CDR3 is made up of 12 amino acids. DNA of the CDR3: TGTGCCAGTAGTGACAGGGGTTACGAGCAGTACTTC. Amino acids: CASSDRGYEQYF.

This clone occurred a few times. CDR3 loop: CASSLELAGGSEQYF. The CDR3 DNA is TGTGCCAGCAGCTTGGAACTAGCGGGTGGGTCCGAGCAGTACTTC. This chain uses TRBV5-6 with TRBJ2-7; TRBD2 agrees at 9 bases. Germline V CDR1 and CDR2: SGHDT, YYEEEE. CDR3 length: 15 residues. With 0 bases clipped from V and 6 bases from J, the junction kept 7 bases outside the gene matches.

This clone was seen only once. The chain is built from TRBV6-1 and TRBJ2-5, with 7 nucleotides matching TRBD2. The CDR3 has 16 amino acids. V dropped 1 base and J dropped 5; count of bases not matched to a gene: 10. CDR1 is MNHNS and CDR2 is SASEGT in the germline V gene. CDR3 nucleotides: TGTGCCAGCAGTGAAGAGGAAGGGAGGGGTCCGGAGACCCAGTACTTC. As protein: CASSEEEGRGPETQYF.

The chain combines TRBV18 with TRBJ1-1; tentatively, D is TRBD1 (5 bases). The germline CDR1 and CDR2 sequences are KGHSH and LQKENI. The CDR3 covers 15 residues. The ends were cut back, 2 bases at V and 2 bases at J, with 12 bases in the middle. The CDR3 reads CASSPLVGPNTEAFF. The DNA of the CDR3 is TGTGCCAGCTCACCATTGGTGGGGCCAAACACTGAAGCTTTCTTT.

The J gene is TRBJ2-3, the V gene TRBV6-5, with a weak D call TRBD2 (6 bases). This CDR3 spans 14 amino acids. Germline CDR1 and CDR2: MNHEY and SVGAGI. V lost 2 bases and J 3 bases, leaving 9 bases between the germline ends. CDR3 protein: CASSYRGTTDTQYF. In DNA, the CDR3 is TGTGCCAGCAGTTACCGGGGGACGACAGATACGCAGTATTTT.

The chain carries TRBV6-1 and TRBJ2-5; 7 bases are a match to TRBD1. CDR3 length: 14 residues. With V trimmed by 8 bases and J by 4 bases, 10 bases remained unmatched. Germline loops: CDR1 MNHNS, CDR2 SASEGT. CDR3 DNA sequence: TGTGCCAGCGGATCGACAGGGTCCCTAGAGACCCAGTACTTC. This translates into CASGSTGSLETQYF.

The gene calls are TRBV6-1 and TRBJ2-1; TRBD1 matches 10 bases. The CDR3 is made up of 15 amino acids. Germline lookup yields CDR1 MNHNS and CDR2 SASEGT. Trimming removed 6 bases from V and 0 bases from J; junction bases left unmatched: 2. CDR3 amino acids: CASRRTGGSYNEQFF. CDR3 DNA: TGTGCCAGCAGGAGGACAGGGGGCTCCTACAATGAGCAGTTCTTC.

The chain links TRBV6-1 to TRBJ2-6, with TRBD2 matching 11 bases. The CDR3 length is 20 residues. The J segment lost 0 bases and the V segment lost 4 bases, leaving 11 bases of the junction unmatched. Per germline, CDR1 MNHNS and CDR2 SASEGT. In nucleotides, the CDR3 is TGTGCCAGCAGTGCCATTCGGGGACTAGCGGTGTTCTCTGGGGCCAACGTCCTGACTTTC. This translates into CASSAIRGLAVFSGANVLTF.

The CDR3 nucleotides are TGTGCCAGCAGCACCAGACTAAGCGGCACAGATACGCAGTATTTT. Translated, it gives CASSTRLSGTDTQYF. The chain has TRBV7-2 and TRBJ2-3, with a tentative D call TRBD2 (5 bases). Germline V gene sequence: CDR1 SGHTA, CDR2 FQGNSA. V gave up 5 bases and J gave up 1 base, with 13 bases separating them. The CDR3 length is 15 residues.

V and J are TRBV2 and TRBJ2-6; 10 positions match TRBD1. Germline CDR1 SNHLY, CDR2 FYNNEI. The CDR3 has 19 amino acids. Germline trimming cut 5 bases from V and 0 bases from J; bases unmatched to any gene: 10. For the CDR3, the DNA is TGTGCCAGCAGTAGACAGGGGGCGAGTAAGGGCTCTGGGGCCAACGTCCTGACTTTC. It encodes CASSRQGASKGSGANVLTF.

The chain is built from TRBV11-1 and TRBJ2-1, with 11 bases fitting TRBD2. The CDR3 runs 16 residues. Germline assignment: CDR1 SGHAT and CDR2 FQDESV (reference sequence). V trimming: 5 bases; J trimming: 6 bases; junction bases outside the gene matches: 9. The CDR3 DNA sequence: TGTGCCAGCAGCCCTAGCGGGAGGAGTTCGGGCAATGAGCAGTTCTTC. It yields the protein CASSPSGRSSGNEQFF.

The genes are TRBV6-1 and TRBJ1-2; 10 bases align to TRBD1. The CDR3 loop spans 15 amino acids. Germline V gene lookup returns CDR1 MNHNS and CDR2 SASEGT. Germline trimming cut 6 bases from V and 0 bases from J; bases unmatched to any gene: 4. CDR3 DNA sequence: TGTGCCAGCAGGTTCGACAGGGGGCCTAACTATGGCTACACCTTC. Its translation: CASRFDRGPNYGYTF.

The chain carries TRBV2 and TRBJ1-2; 12 bases fit TRBD1. This CDR3 contains 17 residues. Germline V gene sequence: CDR1 SNHLY, CDR2 FYNNEI. Trimming at V came to 10 bases and at J to 4 bases, leaving 16 bases not matched to a gene. The CDR3 spells CATRARGTGGFSYGYTF. The CDR3 DNA follows: TGTGCCACGCGAGCAAGAGGGACAGGGGGCTTTAGCTATGGCTACACCTTC.

This chain connects TRBV5-1 to TRBJ2-7; TRBD2 aligns across 13 bases. Germline values: CDR1 SGHRS, CDR2 YFSETQ. The CDR3 spans 15 residues. The V and J ends lost 4 bases and 7 bases, in that order; junction bases with no gene match: 8. CDR3 nucleotides: TGCGCCAGCAGCACCGGACTAGCGGGAGTGTATGAGCAGTACTTC. Translated: CASSTGLAGVYEQYF.

This chain uses TRBV5-8 with TRBJ1-2; tentatively, D is TRBD1 (6 bases). The ends were cut back, 5 bases at V and 5 bases at J, with 13 bases in the middle. This CDR3 has 13 residues. Germline CDR1 and CDR2: SGHTS and YDEGEE. For the CDR3, the DNA is TGTGCCAGCAGACTGGACAGAGGATATGGCTACACCTTC. Translating gives CASRLDRGYGYTF.

This chain uses TRBV10-2 with TRBJ2-7; D possibly corresponds to TRBD2 (6 bases). This CDR3 spans 16 amino acids. Germline V gives CDR1 WSHSY, CDR2 SAAADI. Trimming pared 0 bases from V and 1 base from J, leaving 13 bases between. CDR3 sequence: CASSESSGLPSYEQYF. As DNA, the CDR3 is TGCGCCAGCAGTGAGTCTAGCGGCCTCCCTTCCTACGAGCAGTACTTC.

V and J are TRBV18 and TRBJ2-6; 10 nucleotides line up with TRBD1. The V gene's germline CDR1 is KGHSH and CDR2 LQKENI. V shed 6 bases and J 3 bases; nucleotides not matched to a gene: 8. The CDR3 sequence is 17 residues long. CDR3 DNA: TGTGCCAGCTCCCGACAGGGGGCGATAGGTGGGGCCAACGTCCTGACTTTC. This sequence encodes CASSRQGAIGGANVLTF. The full variable domain, rest sourced from reference TRBV18 and TRBJ2-6, is NAGVMQNPRHLVRRRGQEARLRCSPMKGHSHVYWYRQLPEEGLKFMVYLQKENIIDESGMPKERFSAEFPKEGPSILRIQQVVRGDSAAYFCASSRQGAIGGANVLTFGAGSRLTVL.

The V call is TRBV18, the J call TRBJ2-6; D remains unclear. V lost 3 bases and J 2 bases, leaving 14 bases between the germline ends. This CDR3 spans 17 amino acids. Looked up from germline, CDR1 is KGHSH and CDR2 is LQKENI. This CDR3 is CASSPLFGSAGANVLTF. The CDR3 nucleotides are TGTGCCAGCTCACCGCTTTTCGGTTCGGCTGGGGCCAACGTCCTGACTTTC.

J is TRBJ1-1 and V is TRBV7-9, with 8 bases fitting TRBD1. The CDR3 length is 16 residues. Germline V gives CDR1 SEHNR, CDR2 FQNEAQ (reference sequence). The V gene end was trimmed by 1 base and the J gene end by 0 bases; junction bases not matched to a gene: 4. For the CDR3, the DNA is TGTGCCAGCAGCTTAGTAGGGACAGGCGTGAACACTGAAGCTTTCTTT. This gives the protein CASSLVGTGVNTEAFF.

The chain recombines TRBV9 with TRBJ2-3, with D possibly being TRBD2 (6 bases). Germline loops: CDR1 SGDLS, CDR2 YYNGEE. V lost 3 bases, J lost 0 bases, and 14 bases lay in between. CDR3 size: 16 residues. Here the CDR3 reads CASSAYSGHSTDTQYF. The CDR3 DNA reads TGTGCCAGCAGCGCCTATAGCGGCCATAGCACAGATACGCAGTATTTT.

The chain links TRBV18 to TRBJ1-6, with D unresolved. The germline V gene has CDR1 KGHSH and CDR2 LQKENI. The CDR3 is made up of 17 amino acids. Trimming took 3 bases from V and 6 from J, leaving 18 bases between them. CDR3 protein: CASSPNDVAGFNSPLHF. For the CDR3, the DNA is TGTGCCAGCTCACCTAACGACGTCGCGGGGTTTAATTCACCCCTCCACTTT.

The chain joins TRBV6-1 to TRBJ1-2; 7 nucleotides line up with TRBD1. Trimming took 5 bases from V and 1 from J; bases not matched to a gene: 7. Germline V gene lookup returns CDR1 MNHNS and CDR2 SASEGT. This CDR3 is built from 15 residues. The CDR3 loop reads CASSSQTGINYGYTF. In DNA form, the CDR3 reads TGTGCCAGCAGTAGCCAGACAGGGATTAACTATGGCTACACCTTC.

The J gene is TRBJ1-5, the V gene TRBV5-6; D uncertain. The CDR3 consists of 14 residues. CDR1 and CDR2 (germline): SGHDT, YYEEEE. V gave up 4 bases and J gave up 3 bases, with 11 bases separating them. CDR3 DNA sequence: TGTGCCAGCAGCGCGGAGGGATTCAATCAGCCCCAGCATTTT. Translated, it gives CASSAEGFNQPQHF.